A selection of T cell receptor beta chains follows, all from one sample in a study of identical twins. TCRdb reprocessed the 5' RACE reads with MiXCR, giving one entry per CDR3 protein. Among some 96,000 distinct CDR3 sequences listed, less than 6.5% were seen once. Sample: memory T cells sorted from blood. All receptors come from a woman aged 45-65 years in good health. Both conserved end residues are part of each CDR3. The order of the fields is D gene, clone size, V gene, J gene, CDR3 protein, CDR3 DNA. D genes are given only for firm matches. Size is stated for part of the rows, as once, few or many counts, or as a class when the clone is expanded.

d_call: TRBD2; clone_size: NA; v_call: TRBV5-6; j_call: TRBJ2-7; cdr3_aa: CASTYRGGRAGYEQYF; cdr3_nt: TGTGCCAGCACCTACAGAGGCGGGAGGGCCGGGTACGAGCAGTACTTC
d_call: NA; clone_size: many; v_call: TRBV12-3/TRBV12-4; j_call: TRBJ2-2; cdr3_aa: CASKTGEYTGELFF; cdr3_nt: TGTGCCAGCAAGACGGGAGAGTACACCGGGGAGCTGTTTTTT
d_call: NA; clone_size: many; v_call: TRBV12-3/TRBV12-4; j_call: TRBJ2-1; cdr3_aa: CASSLALSYNEQFF; cdr3_nt: TGTGCCAGCAGTTTAGCGCTTTCGTACAATGAGCAGTTCTTC
d_call: TRBD2; clone_size: many; v_call: TRBV7-8; j_call: TRBJ2-2; cdr3_aa: CASSLADGRATGELFF; cdr3_nt: TGTGCCAGCAGCTTAGCTGACGGGAGGGCCACCGGGGAGCTGTTTTTT
d_call: TRBD1; clone_size: NA; v_call: TRBV6-1; j_call: TRBJ1-6; cdr3_aa: CASSTGTGGSPLHF; cdr3_nt: TGTGCCAGCAGCACCGGGACAGGGGGTTCACCCCTCCACTTT
d_call: NA; clone_size: many; v_call: TRBV20-1; j_call: TRBJ1-6; cdr3_aa: CSARVGEYSPLHF; cdr3_nt: TGCAGTGCTAGAGTCGGCGAGTATTCACCCCTCCACTTT
d_call: NA; clone_size: many; v_call: TRBV3-1; j_call: TRBJ1-2; cdr3_aa: CASSQGGINGYTF; cdr3_nt: TGTGCCAGCAGCCAAGGGGGGATTAATGGCTACACCTTC
d_call: NA; clone_size: many; v_call: TRBV7-9; j_call: TRBJ2-1; cdr3_aa: CASSLENTYGYNEQFF; cdr3_nt: TGTGCCAGCAGCTTAGAGAACACGTACGGCTACAATGAGCAGTTCTTC
d_call: NA; clone_size: medium-sized; v_call: TRBV19; j_call: TRBJ1-1; cdr3_aa: CASSSPDILNTEAFF; cdr3_nt: TGTGCCAGTAGTTCCCCGGACATCCTGAACACTGAAGCTTTCTTT
d_call: TRBD1; clone_size: many; v_call: TRBV14; j_call: TRBJ2-1; cdr3_aa: CASSLSLDRGPYNEQFF; cdr3_nt: TGTGCCAGCAGCCTCAGCTTGGACAGGGGGCCATACAATGAGCAGTTCTTC
d_call: NA; clone_size: NA; v_call: TRBV21-1; j_call: TRBJ2-1; cdr3_aa: CASNSRSFPYNEQFF; cdr3_nt: TGTGCCAGCAACTCGAGGTCATTTCCTTACAATGAGCAGTTCTTC
d_call: NA; clone_size: many; v_call: TRBV7-9; j_call: TRBJ2-3; cdr3_aa: CASSFFGGKSDTQYF; cdr3_nt: TGTGCCAGCAGCTTTTTCGGCGGGAAGTCAGATACGCAGTATTTT
d_call: NA; clone_size: NA; v_call: TRBV11-3; j_call: TRBJ1-2; cdr3_aa: CASSLARESQGYTF; cdr3_nt: TGTGCCAGCAGCTTAGCCAGGGAATCACAAGGCTACACCTTC
d_call: NA; clone_size: many; v_call: TRBV18; j_call: TRBJ1-5; cdr3_aa: CASSTLGAEQPQHF; cdr3_nt: TGTGCCAGCTCTACCCTGGGGGCAGAACAGCCCCAGCATTTT
d_call: NA; clone_size: NA; v_call: TRBV30; j_call: TRBJ1-1; cdr3_aa: CAWSNMHTEAFF; cdr3_nt: TGTGCCTGGAGTAATATGCACACTGAAGCTTTCTTT
d_call: TRBD1; clone_size: many; v_call: TRBV5-1; j_call: TRBJ2-1; cdr3_aa: CASSFSPSTGASSEQFF; cdr3_nt: TGCGCCAGCAGCTTTTCCCCTTCGACAGGGGCCTCCTCTGAGCAGTTCTTC
d_call: NA; clone_size: many; v_call: TRBV30; j_call: TRBJ1-2; cdr3_aa: CAWSVGSRGTLNYGYTF; cdr3_nt: TGTGCCTGGAGTGTAGGGTCTCGGGGGACTCTTAACTATGGCTACACCTTC
d_call: TRBD2; clone_size: many; v_call: TRBV7-6; j_call: TRBJ2-3; cdr3_aa: CASSLETSKKADTQYF; cdr3_nt: TGTGCCAGCAGCCTAGAGACTAGCAAGAAGGCAGATACGCAGTATTTT
d_call: TRBD2; clone_size: many; v_call: TRBV6-5; j_call: TRBJ2-1; cdr3_aa: CASRLAGEDEQFF; cdr3_nt: TGTGCCAGCAGATTAGCGGGAGAGGATGAGCAGTTCTTC
d_call: TRBD2; clone_size: many; v_call: TRBV5-1; j_call: TRBJ2-4; cdr3_aa: CASSLGISGRENIQYF; cdr3_nt: TGCGCCAGCAGCTTGGGGATTAGCGGGAGAGAAAACATTCAGTACTTC
d_call: TRBD2; clone_size: many; v_call: TRBV7-9; j_call: TRBJ2-3; cdr3_aa: CASSLAGGPTDTQYF; cdr3_nt: TGTGCCAGCAGCTTGGCGGGAGGGCCGACAGATACGCAGTATTTT
d_call: NA; clone_size: many; v_call: TRBV27; j_call: TRBJ2-1; cdr3_aa: CASRPGDGSYNEQFF; cdr3_nt: TGTGCCAGCAGGCCGGGAGACGGGTCCTACAATGAGCAGTTCTTC
d_call: NA; clone_size: many; v_call: TRBV9; j_call: TRBJ1-2; cdr3_aa: CASSVGQLRGASNYGYTF; cdr3_nt: TGTGCCAGCAGCGTAGGGCAACTCAGGGGAGCGTCTAACTATGGCTACACCTTC
d_call: NA; clone_size: many; v_call: TRBV6-6; j_call: TRBJ1-2; cdr3_aa: CASTLQHTNYGYTF; cdr3_nt: TGTGCCAGCACCCTACAACATACTAACTATGGCTACACCTTC
d_call: NA; clone_size: many; v_call: TRBV6-6; j_call: TRBJ1-1; cdr3_aa: CASSTGQNTEAFF; cdr3_nt: TGTGCCAGCAGTACAGGACAGAACACTGAAGCTTTCTTT
d_call: TRBD2; clone_size: many; v_call: TRBV30; j_call: TRBJ2-1; cdr3_aa: CAWTGLAGNEQFF; cdr3_nt: TGTGCCTGGACCGGACTAGCGGGCAATGAGCAGTTCTTC
d_call: NA; clone_size: many; v_call: TRBV27; j_call: TRBJ2-6; cdr3_aa: CASSLQHPSGANVLTF; cdr3_nt: TGTGCCAGCAGTTTACAACACCCCTCTGGGGCCAACGTCCTGACTTTC
d_call: NA; clone_size: many; v_call: TRBV27; j_call: TRBJ2-2; cdr3_aa: CASSPRQQGLTSSGELFF; cdr3_nt: TGTGCCAGCAGTCCCCGCCAACAGGGTTTGACTAGTTCCGGGGAGCTGTTTTTT